This is a list of T cell receptor beta chains from one sample in a study of early T cells in non-severe SARS-CoV-2 infection. Each CDR3 protein is one row after TCRdb ran MiXCR on the 5' RACE reads. The table lists approximately 81,000 distinct CDR3 sequences, about 12% of them singletons, with approximately 6% in the top ten. Sequenced material: whole blood. All receptors derive from an adult who was a healthcare worker with PCR-confirmed SARS-CoV-2 infection or an uninfected control (not recorded which). Each CDR3 is given with its conserved first and last residue. The D gene is left open where the match is weak. Not every row has a clone size; where given, it reads once, few, many or a size class.

>.|TRBV29-1|few|TRBJ2-3
CSVGPQGTQYF
TGCAGCGTTGGCCCTCAGGGGACGCAGTATTTT
>TRBD1|TRBV4-1|many|TRBJ2-7
CASGPRTGSSYEQYF
TGCGCCAGCGGACCGAGGACAGGCAGCTCCTACGAGCAGTACTTC
>.|TRBV9|.|TRBJ2-2
CASSVGTGAAGELFF
TGTGCCAGCAGCGTAGGAACGGGCGCGGCGGGGGAGCTGTTTTTT
>.|TRBV7-9|many|TRBJ1-4
CASSLGTVATNEKLFF
TGTGCCAGCAGCCTAGGGACCGTTGCAACTAATGAAAAACTGTTTTTT
>.|TRBV20-1|few|TRBJ2-1
CSASPGFNEQFF
TGCAGTGCTAGTCCGGGTTTCAATGAGCAGTTCTTC
>.|TRBV29-1|.|TRBJ2-3
CSVGEGSDTQYF
TGCAGCGTTGGCGAAGGGAGCGATACGCAGTATTTT
>.|TRBV12-3/TRBV12-4|few|TRBJ2-7
CASSLGGTSYEQYF
TGTGCCAGCAGTTTAGGGGGGACTTCCTACGAGCAGTACTTC
>.|TRBV28|.|TRBJ1-1
CASSSTGSPEAFF
TGTGCCAGCAGTTCGACAGGTAGCCCTGAAGCTTTCTTT
>.|TRBV7-9|many|TRBJ1-3
CASSLQEIGTGPQKDTIYF
TGTGCCAGCAGCTTACAGGAAATAGGCACAGGGCCCCAGAAGGACACCATATATTTT
>.|TRBV7-3|many|TRBJ2-5
CASSLTGLQETQYF
TGTGCCAGCAGCCTCACAGGGTTACAAGAGACCCAGTACTTC
>.|TRBV19|many|TRBJ1-5
CASSPRAGTNQPQHF
TGTGCCAGTAGTCCAAGGGCGGGGACCAATCAGCCCCAGCATTTT
>.|TRBV9|.|TRBJ1-1
CASSIAGARGTEAFF
TGTGCCAGCAGCATTGCCGGGGCCCGCGGCACTGAAGCTTTCTTT
>.|TRBV6-2/TRBV6-3|.|TRBJ1-2
CASSFSGYGYTF
TGTGCCAGCAGTTTTTCAGGGTATGGCTACACCTTC
>.|TRBV7-3|.|TRBJ2-3
CASSSSRVTDTQYF
TGTGCCAGCAGCTCGTCTAGGGTCACAGATACGCAGTATTTT
>.|TRBV6-6|.|TRBJ2-3
CASSYSAGSVVGVTDTQYF
TGTGCCAGCAGTTACTCGGCAGGGAGCGTTGTGGGAGTCACAGATACGCAGTATTTT
>.|TRBV29-1|.|TRBJ2-5
CSATQGQETQYF
TGCAGCGCCACGCAGGGACAAGAGACCCAGTACTTC
>.|TRBV11-2|many|TRBJ2-3
CASRLSSTDTQYF
TGTGCCAGCAGATTGTCTAGCACAGATACGCAGTATTTT
>.|TRBV5-1|.|TRBJ1-1
CASSHGGGTEAFF
TGTGCCAGCAGCCACGGGGGAGGCACTGAAGCTTTCTTT
>.|TRBV29-1|.|TRBJ2-7
CSALQRYEQYF
TGCAGCGCCCTACAAAGGTACGAGCAGTACTTC
>.|TRBV4-3|few|TRBJ2-5
CASSQAQETQYF
TGTGCCAGCAGCCAGGCCCAGGAGACCCAGTACTTC
>TRBD2|TRBV5-1|many|TRBJ2-3
CASSSGLGTDTQYF
TGCGCCAGCAGCTCGGGACTAGGAACAGATACGCAGTATTTT
>TRBD1|TRBV10-3|many|TRBJ1-5
CAIKGQSNQPQHF
TGTGCCATCAAGGGACAGAGCAATCAGCCCCAGCATTTT
>.|TRBV28|.|TRBJ1-1
CASKMNTEAFF
TGTGCCAGCAAAATGAACACTGAAGCTTTCTTT
>.|TRBV5-1|few|TRBJ2-7
CASSYSVSYEQYF
TGCGCCAGCAGCTACAGTGTTTCCTACGAGCAGTACTTC
>TRBD2|TRBV7-9|many|TRBJ2-7
CASSLDRAGLAGPYEQYF
TGTGCCAGCAGCTTAGACAGGGCGGGACTAGCGGGCCCCTACGAGCAGTACTTC
>.|TRBV12-3/TRBV12-4|many|TRBJ1-5
CASSPRGSNQPQHF
TGTGCCAGCAGCCCGAGGGGTAGCAATCAGCCCCAGCATTTT
>.|TRBV3-1|few|TRBJ1-1
CASSQVRGSGEAFF
TGTGCCAGCAGCCAAGTCAGGGGCTCCGGTGAAGCTTTCTTT
>.|TRBV27|few|TRBJ2-7
CASSSENRASYEQYF
TGTGCCAGCAGTTCAGAAAACAGGGCCTCCTACGAGCAGTACTTC
>TRBD1|TRBV5-1|many|TRBJ2-2
CASSLRTGAVDTGELFF
TGCGCCAGCAGCTTGAGGACAGGGGCGGTTGACACCGGGGAGCTGTTTTTT
>TRBD1|TRBV28|few|TRBJ1-2
CALQGQGYSGYTF
TGTGCCCTCCAAGGACAGGGGTACAGTGGCTACACCTTC
>TRBD1|TRBV2|few|TRBJ1-3
CASTREGALGNTIYF
TGTGCCAGCACCCGAGAGGGGGCGCTCGGAAACACCATATATTTT
>.|TRBV2|few|TRBJ1-2
CASSPEAYGYTF
TGTGCCAGCAGCCCCGAGGCCTATGGCTACACCTTC
>.|TRBV11-2|many|TRBJ1-1
CASSFEGLNTEAFF
TGTGCCAGCAGCTTCGAAGGTTTGAACACTGAAGCTTTCTTT
>.|TRBV29-1|many|TRBJ2-3
CSVGRGSTDTQYF
TGCAGCGTTGGAAGGGGAAGCACAGATACGCAGTATTTT
>.|TRBV6-1|.|TRBJ1-1
CASSEAPFASLNTEAFF
TGTGCCAGCAGTGAAGCCCCCTTTGCGAGTTTGAACACTGAAGCTTTCTTT
>.|TRBV5-1|few|TRBJ2-7
CASTEGPVYEQYF
TGCGCCAGCACAGAGGGGCCCGTCTACGAGCAGTACTTC
>TRBD2|TRBV20-1|.|TRBJ2-1
CSASVLAGGDYNEQFF
TGCAGTGCTAGTGTTCTAGCGGGAGGTGATTACAATGAGCAGTTCTTC
>TRBD2|TRBV4-1|many|TRBJ2-3
CASSQQLAGESDTQYF
TGCGCCAGCAGCCAACAACTAGCGGGAGAATCAGATACGCAGTATTTT
>.|TRBV11-1|many|TRBJ1-1
CASYPLRAGFRRNTEVFF
TGTGCCAGCTACCCCCTCAGAGCGGGGTTTCGTCGGAACACTGAAGTTTTCTTT
>.|TRBV13|few|TRBJ1-2
CASSIRHFYGYTF
TGTGCCAGCAGCATCCGACACTTTTATGGCTACACCTTC
>.|TRBV5-1|few|TRBJ1-2
CASSLGSGNYGYTF
TGCGCCAGCAGCTTGGGGTCAGGGAACTATGGCTACACCTTC